The TCR beta chain under discussion was sequenced for a study of blood T cell repertoires in COVID-19. Across the study: There were acute and convalescent COVID-19 samples, and they came from the United States, Italy and Spain.

Germline trimming cut 2 bases from V and 5 bases from J; bases unmatched to any gene: 3. Germline CDR1 reads SGHTA; CDR2 reads FQGNSA. The CDR3 is 15 amino acids. In the study's own analysis: Reference gene primer amplification gave estimated nucleated cell counts. Here immunoSEQ multiplex PCR was the method, and the copy in TCRdb shows in-frame clones only, minus some. That table is the source of V, J and clone size, and D and trimming were worked out from the DNA. The sample carries approximately 190,000 clones, under 90% recorded once. V is TRBV7-2 and J is TRBJ1-6, with 7 bases fitting TRBD1. This clonotype was obtained from a man between 60 and 75 years old with acute or convalescent COVID-19. The sample was peripheral blood. The chain's CDR3 is CASSLRTGDNSPLHF. CDR3 nucleotide sequence: TGTGCCAGCAGCTTACGAACAGGGGATAATTCACCCCTCCACTTT.